A single sample is the source of the 27 T cell receptor beta chains below, sequenced in a study of CXCR3-negative and CXCR3-positive naive CD8 T cells. UMI-labeled TRB cDNA libraries were prepared by 5' RACE. TCRdb re-called the 5' RACE reads, yielding one record per CDR3 amino acid sequence without DNA. Here the sample table reports tens of thousands of distinct CDR3 sequences. The source material was naive CXCR3- CD8+ T cells from blood. Indicated subset: CD45RO-CCR7+CD27+CD95- naive CD8+ T cells lacking CXCR3 (TNR3-). These receptors all come from a human donor in good health. Some clones in this sample may be carry-over from other donors' samples.

The V gene is TRBV11-3, the J gene TRBJ1-3. This CDR3 has 15 residues. Per the germline V gene, CDR1 is SGHNT and CDR2 is YENEEA. The CDR3 here is CATTSQTDSGNTIYF.

V is TRBV29-1 and J is TRBJ2-7; TCRdb proposes TRBD1, but this gene call is untestable without DNA. This CDR3 contains 15 residues. Germline loops: CDR1 SQVTM, CDR2 ANQGSEA. CDR3: CSVVKGDRTTYEQYF.

V and J are TRBV28 and TRBJ2-5; TCRdb designates TRBD2, a call that cannot be tested without DNA. The CDR3 spans 17 residues. CDR1 is MDHEN, CDR2 SYDVKM, per germline. This chain's CDR3 is CASSSLYSRLVGGTQYF.

V usage is TRBV7-9 and J usage is TRBJ2-7; the TRBD1 assignment by TCRdb is unverifiable without DNA. This CDR3 is 18 amino acids long. The V gene's germline CDR1 is SEHNR and CDR2 FQNEAQ (reference sequence). The chain's CDR3 is CASSFVPGQESVTFEQYF.

This chain uses TRBV4-2 with TRBJ2-5; the TRBD1 assignment by TCRdb is unverifiable without DNA. The germline V gene has CDR1 LGHNA and CDR2 YNFKEQ. The CDR3 loop spans 14 amino acids. This chain's CDR3 is CASSLLSGGETQYF.

The rearrangement links TRBV27 to TRBJ1-5. This CDR3 has 14 amino acids. Germline lookup yields CDR1 MNHEY and CDR2 SMNVEV (reference sequence). The CDR3 sequence is CASSLGGSGQPQHF.

The chain has TRBV6-5 and TRBJ2-3; the D gene TCRdb calls, TRBD2, cannot be checked with no DNA. Per germline, CDR1 MNHEY and CDR2 SVGAGI. CDR3 length: 16 residues. CDR3 in amino acids: CASSSLLAGIADTQYF.

V gene TRBV7-2 combines with J gene TRBJ1-2; TCRdb picks TRBD1, but there is no DNA to check that call. Germline V lookup: CDR1 SGHTA, CDR2 FQGNSA. CDR3 length: 13 residues. The CDR3 reads CASRPTGAGGYTF.

This chain links TRBV7-7 with TRBJ2-1; no DNA is available, so the TRBD1 call from TCRdb remains unchecked. The CDR3 length is 15 residues. The germline V gene encodes CDR1 SSHAT and CDR2 FNYEAQ (reference sequence). The CDR3 reads CASSPDSSPYNEQFF.

This CDR3 is CSVGTSGGNTGELFF. The chain is built from TRBV29-1 and TRBJ2-2; TCRdb's D call of TRBD2 is untestable without DNA. CDR1 and CDR2 (germline): SQVTM, ANQGSEA. This CDR3 is built from 15 residues.

The rearrangement uses TRBV6-6 and TRBJ2-5. Per the germline V gene, CDR1 is MNHNY and CDR2 is SVGAGI (reference sequence). This CDR3 contains 17 residues. CDR3 amino acids: CASSSTGYGGSQETQYF.

This chain joins TRBV28 and TRBJ2-7; TCRdb indicates TRBD1, and absent DNA this call remains unverified. The length of the CDR3 is 15 residues. CDR1 and CDR2 (germline): MDHEN, SYDVKM. The CDR3 loop reads CASSYRGRLTYEQYF.

The chain employs TRBV6-6 and TRBJ1-1. The CDR3 runs to 17 residues. Germline V CDR1 and CDR2: MNHNY, SVGAGI (reference sequence). The CDR3 here is CASSYGMVWAMNTEAFF.

The chain couples TRBV7-9 to TRBJ2-1. The CDR3 runs 13 residues. Germline loops: CDR1 SEHNR, CDR2 FQNEAQ (reference sequence). CDR3 protein: CASSLAVSDEQFF.

The chain couples TRBV4-1 to TRBJ2-7; the D call from TCRdb, TRBD2, cannot be confirmed without DNA. This CDR3 comprises 14 residues. The germline CDR1 and CDR2 sequences are MGHRA and YSYEKL. The CDR3 region is CASTPGRGTYEQYF.

The gene calls are TRBV7-2 and TRBJ2-1; the TCRdb call, TRBD1, lacks DNA for checking. Per the germline V gene, CDR1 is SGHTA and CDR2 is FQGNSA. CDR3 length: 13 amino acids. CDR3 sequence reads: CASSSPPPLGQFF.

This chain uses TRBV29-1 with TRBJ2-3; the TRBD1 assignment by TCRdb is unverifiable without DNA. CDR3 length: 15 residues. The germline gives CDR1 SQVTM, CDR2 ANQGSEA. CDR3 residues: CSVAPGAMSTDTQYF.

This chain links TRBV9 with TRBJ2-1. CDR1 and CDR2 (germline): SGDLS, YYNGEE. This CDR3 contains 12 residues. The CDR3 reads CASSVAGNEQFF.

The chain carries TRBV20-1 and TRBJ2-1; checking the TCRdb D call of TRBD2 is not possible without DNA. The germline V gene encodes CDR1 DFQATT and CDR2 SNEGSKA (reference sequence). This CDR3 contains 17 residues. The CDR3: CSARDSLAVKSYNEQFF.

The CDR3 here is CASSQDLAGADEQFF. V is TRBV4-2 and J is TRBJ2-1; the TCRdb call, TRBD1, lacks DNA for checking. Germline assignment: CDR1 LGHNA and CDR2 YNFKEQ. The CDR3 covers 15 residues.

This rearrangement joins TRBV10-3 to TRBJ2-2; TCRdb lists TRBD2, though no DNA is available to test this call. This CDR3 is built from 16 residues. CDR1 ENHRY and CDR2 SYGVKD come from the germline V gene. The CDR3 region is CAIRGAGLAGTGELFF.

The CDR3 here is CASSKDGAQETQYF. The chain has TRBV6-4 and TRBJ2-5; TCRdb's D gene call, TRBD1, goes unchecked for lack of DNA. Germline V CDR1 and CDR2: MRHNA, SNTAGT. This CDR3 contains 14 residues.

The chain has TRBV29-1 and TRBJ2-1. The germline V gene encodes CDR1 SQVTM and CDR2 ANQGSEA. The CDR3 runs 17 residues. The CDR3 protein is CSVEDPERNPSYNEQFF.

The genes are TRBV29-1 and TRBJ2-1; lacking DNA, the TRBD2 call made by TCRdb goes unchecked. This CDR3 contains 13 residues. Germline-derived CDR1 and CDR2 are SQVTM and ANQGSEA. CDR3 loop: CSEGLADHNEQFF.

The chain carries TRBV6-6 and TRBJ2-7. There are 13 residues in the CDR3. Per germline, CDR1 MNHNY and CDR2 SVGAGI (reference sequence). CDR3 sequence: CASSDRHSYEQYF.

V usage is TRBV29-1 and J usage is TRBJ2-1; TCRdb proposes TRBD2, but this gene call is untestable without DNA. There are 14 residues in the CDR3. The germline CDR1 and CDR2 sequences are SQVTM and ANQGSEA. The CDR3 loop is CSVDAGGLGNEQFF.

The J gene is TRBJ1-6, the V gene TRBV12-3 or TRBV12-4; the D gene TCRdb calls, TRBD1, cannot be checked with no DNA. The CDR3 has 16 amino acids. CDR3 amino acids: CASSRPGSSYNSPLHF.